What follows are 23 T cell receptor beta chains derived from one specimen sequenced in a study of blood T cells in healthy people across ages. The authors ran a second PCR of roughly 6 to 12 cycles using a sample-barcoded 5' primer and a J-beta primer mix. Each CDR3 protein is one row after TCRdb ran MiXCR on the 5' RACE reads. Of over a million distinct CDR3 sequences in the sample, approximately 60% are singletons; the top ten hold over 6.5%. Material for sequencing was blood. These receptors all come from a man in his late teens or twenties in good health.

This clonotype showed up just once. The chain joins TRBV5-6 to TRBJ2-7; 10 positions match TRBD2. The J call may be incorrect, as the DNA end agrees better with TRBJ2-5. Germline values: CDR1 SGHDT, CDR2 YYEEEE. The CDR3 is made up of 16 amino acids. CDR3 sequence (DNA): TGTGCCAGCAGCCCTTCGGGACTAGCGTTTCAAGAGACCCAGTACTTC. Translation: CASSPSGLAFQETQYF.

In this sample, this clonotype turned up a few times. The chain employs TRBV11-2 and TRBJ2-5; no reliable D call. Trimming pared 2 bases from V and 9 bases from J, leaving 22 bases between. There are 16 residues in the CDR3. The germline CDR1 and CDR2 sequences are SGHAT and FQNNGV. CDR3 region: CASSLPPGVLPGSQYF. CDR3 coding DNA: TGTGCCAGCAGCTTACCCCCGGGTGTCCTCCCTGGGTCCCAGTACTTC.

This clonotype came up a few times. The chain carries TRBV6-6 and TRBJ2-1, with 8 nucleotides matching TRBD2. This CDR3 comprises 17 residues. Germline CDR1 reads MNHNY; CDR2 reads SVGAGI (reference sequence). With V trimmed by 2 bases and J by 6 bases, 12 bases remained unmatched. As DNA, the CDR3 is TGTGCCAGCAGTTACACAAGGGACTACGCGGGAGGCAATGAGCAGTTCTTC. It codes for CASSYTRDYAGGNEQFF.

In this sample, this clonotype turned up a few times. The gene calls are TRBV27 and TRBJ1-1; D is undetermined. Germline loops: CDR1 MNHEY, CDR2 SMNVEV (reference sequence). This CDR3 comprises 13 residues. V lost 3 bases and J lost 9, with 14 bases in between. This CDR3 reads CASSLGPLGQAFF. DNA of the CDR3: TGTGCCAGCAGTTTGGGTCCTCTCGGGCAAGCTTTCTTT.

The chain has TRBV5-8 and TRBJ2-1; D may be TRBD2 (5 bases). Trimming stripped 2 bases from V and 6 bases from J, with 9 bases between. Per germline, CDR1 SGHTS and CDR2 YDEGEE. This CDR3 has 13 residues. The chain's CDR3 is CASSLGLLNEQFF. For the CDR3, the DNA is TGTGCCAGCAGCTTAGGACTTCTCAATGAGCAGTTCTTC. Using reference TRBV5-8 and TRBJ2-1 for the parts outside the CDR3, the full variable domain is EAGVTQSPTHLIKTRGQQATLRCSPISGHTSVYWYQQALGLGLQFLLWYDEGEERNRGNFPPRFSGRQFPNYSSELNVNALELEDSALYLCASSLGLLNEQFFGPGTRLTVL.

The rearrangement joins TRBV4-1 to TRBJ1-1; no clear D gene. Germline V gene data show CDR1 as MGHRA and CDR2 as YSYEKL. V was pared by 4 bases and J by 5 bases, with 17 bases between. The CDR3 extends over 15 amino acids. The CDR3 DNA sequence: TGCGCCAGCAGCCTCCAACGTAGGGCGGTGACTGAAGCTTTCTTT. This encodes CASSLQRRAVTEAFF.

This sequence joins TRBV28 and TRBJ2-1; D remains unclear. There are 11 residues in the CDR3. Germline V gene sequence: CDR1 MDHEN, CDR2 SYDVKM. Trimming shortened V by 10 bases and J by 4 bases, and 8 bases separated the two germline ends. CDR3 in DNA: TGTGCCACCGCGAATTACAATGAGCAGTTCTTC. Protein sequence: CATANYNEQFF.

The chain employs TRBV29-1 and TRBJ1-1; D call uncertain. The CDR3 consists of 14 residues. The V end lost 0 bases, the J end lost 5 bases, and 13 bases lay between the germline ends. CDR1 is SQVTM, CDR2 ANQGSEA, per germline. In DNA form, the CDR3 reads TGCAGCGTTGAAGACAGGCTCGGGTGGACTGAAGCTTTCTTT. Amino acids: CSVEDRLGWTEAFF.

The chain has TRBV12-3 or TRBV12-4 and TRBJ2-2; D is possibly TRBD1 (5 bases). This CDR3 spans 15 amino acids. Trimming stripped 6 bases from V and 3 bases from J, with 14 bases between. The CDR3, as DNA: TGTGCCAGCAGCCCATGGGGCCCTGACACCGGGGAGCTGTTTTTT. It codes for CASSPWGPDTGELFF.

The CDR3 is CASSNIPGTSNNEQFF. In DNA form, the CDR3 reads TGCGCCAGCAGCAATATTCCCGGGACATCGAACAATGAGCAGTTCTTC. The genes are TRBV5-1 and TRBJ2-1; D might be TRBD1 (6 bases). Deletions cut 4 bases from V and 5 bases from J, with 19 bases between. The CDR3 length is 16 residues. CDR1 is SGHRS and CDR2 is YFSETQ in the germline V gene. The whole variable domain, remainder taken from reference TRBV5-1 and TRBJ2-1, is KAGVTQTPRYLIKTRGQQVTLSCSPISGHRSVSWYQQTPGQGLQFLFEYFSETQRNKGNFPGRFSGRQFSNSRSEMNVSTLELGDSALYLCASSNIPGTSNNEQFFGPGTRLTVL.

The chain joins TRBV30 to TRBJ1-4; D is possibly TRBD1 (5 bases). The germline V and J ends were trimmed by 4 bases and 7 bases, with 19 bases remaining between them. The CDR3 extends over 15 amino acids. Germline CDR1 reads GTSNPN; CDR2 reads SVGIG (reference sequence). In DNA, the CDR3 is TGTGCCTGGAACTCTAGGGCAGGGTCTTCTGAAAAACTGTTTTTT. It codes for CAWNSRAGSSEKLFF.

This chain uses TRBV27 with TRBJ1-2; a possible D gene is TRBD1 (5 bases). Per germline, CDR1 MNHEY and CDR2 SMNVEV (reference sequence). V gave up 3 bases and J gave up 7 bases, with 18 bases separating them. This CDR3 has 15 residues. For the CDR3, the DNA is TGTGCCAGCAGTTTGGGACTTTCTAGCCCCTGTGGCTACACCTTC. It yields the protein CASSLGLSSPCGYTF.

This clonotype showed up just a few times. This sequence joins TRBV27 and TRBJ2-5; 9 bases are shared with TRBD2. V lost 5 bases to trimming and J lost 5 bases; unmatched junction nucleotides: 9. The CDR3 runs 15 residues. CDR1 and CDR2 (germline): MNHEY, SMNVEV (reference sequence). The CDR3 DNA follows: TGTGCCAGCAGTATCCTGACTAGCGGTTTGGAGACCCAGTACTTC. This translates into CASSILTSGLETQYF.

This clonotype was counted only a few times. The chain has TRBV12-3 or TRBV12-4 and TRBJ2-1, with D possibly matching TRBD2 (6 bases). There are 15 residues in the CDR3. V was cut by 5 bases and J by 0 bases, with 11 bases left in between. The CDR3 DNA reads as TGTGCCAGCAGTGGGACTTCCAGCTCCTACAATGAGCAGTTCTTC. Protein product: CASSGTSSSYNEQFF.

The chain has TRBV27 and TRBJ2-3; D is unclear. With 4 bases removed from V and 0 bases from J, the gap between germline ends came to 17 bases. CDR3 length: 17 amino acids. Germline CDR1 and CDR2: MNHEY and SMNVEV (reference sequence). The CDR3 DNA reads as TGTGCCAGCAGTTCACCCCTTTACAGAGCTAGCACAGATACGCAGTATTTT. Protein product: CASSSPLYRASTDTQYF.

The V gene is TRBV12-3 or TRBV12-4, the J gene TRBJ2-7; the D is unclear. This CDR3 is 14 amino acids long. The germline V and J ends were trimmed by 1 base and 3 bases, with 10 bases remaining between them. CDR3 nucleotide sequence: TGTGCCAGCAGTTTAGGAGGCAGGAACTACGAGCAGTACTTC. As protein: CASSLGGRNYEQYF.

The chain uses TRBV10-3 and TRBJ2-7; D uncertain. Germline loops: CDR1 ENHRY, CDR2 SYGVKD. The CDR3 spans 11 residues. Trimming removed 3 bases at V and 2 bases at J, with 2 bases between. The CDR3 region is CAISDAYEQYF. The CDR3 DNA sequence: TGTGCCATCAGTGATGCCTACGAGCAGTACTTC.

V and J are TRBV20-1 and TRBJ2-5, with D maybe TRBD1 (6 bases). V was cut by 6 bases and J by 3 bases, with 17 bases left in between. CDR1 and CDR2 from the germline V gene are DFQATT and SNEGSKA (reference sequence). This CDR3 spans 14 amino acids. CDR3 DNA: TGCAGTGCCCCTAGAGGGGGAACTAAAGAGACCCAGTACTTC. It specifies CSAPRGGTKETQYF.

The chain links TRBV11-2 to TRBJ2-3; no definite D call. The germline V gene encodes CDR1 SGHAT and CDR2 FQNNGV. Trimming stripped 5 bases from V and 10 bases from J, with 10 bases between. The CDR3 extends over 11 amino acids. The CDR3 sequence: CASSLWDAQYF. The CDR3 DNA is TGTGCCAGCAGCCTGTGGGATGCGCAGTATTTT.

This clonotype has a single count. The chain joins TRBV11-3 to TRBJ2-3, with 9 positions matching TRBD1. Germline CDR1 SGHNT, CDR2 YENEEA. V shed 0 bases, J shed 2 bases, and the junction held 9 bases outside the gene matches. The CDR3 covers 18 residues. The chain's CDR3 is CASSLDPGDRVYTDTQYF. CDR3 sequence (DNA): TGTGCCAGCAGCTTAGATCCAGGGGACAGGGTGTACACAGATACGCAGTATTTT.

This clonotype was recorded a few times. The V and J genes are TRBV3-1 and TRBJ2-5; D is ambiguous. V lost 0 bases, J lost 4 bases, and 9 bases lay in between. The CDR3 loop spans 14 amino acids. Germline CDR1 LGHDT, CDR2 YNNKEL (reference sequence). The CDR3 is CASSQDLGRETQYF. The CDR3 region has the DNA TGTGCCAGCAGCCAAGATTTAGGAAGAGAGACCCAGTACTTC.

The chain uses TRBV6-5 and TRBJ2-6; maybe TRBD1 (6 bases). CDR1 is MNHEY and CDR2 is SVGAGI in the germline V gene. CDR3 length: 18 amino acids. V shed 4 bases and J shed 0 bases, with 16 bases lying between them. The CDR3 spells CASSSSRQVLSGANVLTF. The CDR3 nucleotides are TGTGCCAGCAGTTCCAGTCGACAGGTACTCTCTGGGGCCAACGTCCTGACTTTC.

This chain links TRBV5-5 with TRBJ2-1; D is unresolved. Germline V gene data show CDR1 as SGHKS and CDR2 as YYEKEE (reference sequence). Trimming left V 3 bases short and J 2 bases short, with 15 bases between. CDR3 size: 16 residues. The CDR3 protein is CASSSYEIVTYNEQFF. The CDR3 DNA is TGTGCCAGCAGCTCCTACGAGATAGTAACCTACAATGAGCAGTTCTTC.